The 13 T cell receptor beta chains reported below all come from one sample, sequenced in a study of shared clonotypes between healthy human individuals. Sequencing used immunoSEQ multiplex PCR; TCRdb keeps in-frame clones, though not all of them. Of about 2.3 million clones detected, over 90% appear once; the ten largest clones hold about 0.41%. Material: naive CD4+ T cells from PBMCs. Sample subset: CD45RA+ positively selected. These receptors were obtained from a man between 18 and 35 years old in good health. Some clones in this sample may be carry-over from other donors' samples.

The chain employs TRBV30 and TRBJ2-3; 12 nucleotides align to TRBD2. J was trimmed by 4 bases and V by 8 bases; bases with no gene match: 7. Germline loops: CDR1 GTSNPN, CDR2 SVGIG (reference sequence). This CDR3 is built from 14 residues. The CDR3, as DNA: TGTGCCGGAAGACTAGCGGGGGCGTCAGATACGCAGTATTTT. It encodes CAGRLAGASDTQYF.

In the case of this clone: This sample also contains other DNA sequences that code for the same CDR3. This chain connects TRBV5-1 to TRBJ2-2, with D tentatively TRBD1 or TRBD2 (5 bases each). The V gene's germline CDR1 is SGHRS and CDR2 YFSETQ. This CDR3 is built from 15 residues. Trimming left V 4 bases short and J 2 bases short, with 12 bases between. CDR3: CASSPGTPNTGELFF. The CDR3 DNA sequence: TGCGCCAGCAGCCCGGGGACCCCCAACACCGGGGAGCTGTTTTTT.

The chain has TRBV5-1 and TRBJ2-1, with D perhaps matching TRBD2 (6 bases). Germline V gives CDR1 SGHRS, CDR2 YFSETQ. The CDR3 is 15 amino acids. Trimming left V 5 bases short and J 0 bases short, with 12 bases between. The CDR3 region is CASSPLRDSYNEQFF. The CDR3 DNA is TGCGCCAGCAGTCCCTTGCGGGACTCCTACAATGAGCAGTTCTTC. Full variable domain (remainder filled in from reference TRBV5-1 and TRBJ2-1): KAGVTQTPRYLIKTRGQQVTLSCSPISGHRSVSWYQQTPGQGLQFLFEYFSETQRNKGNFPGRFSGRQFSNSRSEMNVSTLELGDSALYLCASSPLRDSYNEQFFGPGTRLTVL.

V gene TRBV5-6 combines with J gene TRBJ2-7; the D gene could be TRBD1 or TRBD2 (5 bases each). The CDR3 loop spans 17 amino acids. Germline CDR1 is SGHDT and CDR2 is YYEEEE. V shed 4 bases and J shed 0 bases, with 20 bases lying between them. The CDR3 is CASSPGRSLPISYEQYF. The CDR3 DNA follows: TGTGCCAGCAGCCCGGGACGGAGTCTTCCCATCTCCTACGAGCAGTACTTC. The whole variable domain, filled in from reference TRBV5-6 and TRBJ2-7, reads DAGVTQSPTHLIKTRGQQVTLRCSPKSGHDTVSWYQQALGQGPQFIFQYYEEEERQRGNFPDRFSGHQFPNYSSELNVNALLLGDSALYLCASSPGRSLPISYEQYFGPGTRLTVT.

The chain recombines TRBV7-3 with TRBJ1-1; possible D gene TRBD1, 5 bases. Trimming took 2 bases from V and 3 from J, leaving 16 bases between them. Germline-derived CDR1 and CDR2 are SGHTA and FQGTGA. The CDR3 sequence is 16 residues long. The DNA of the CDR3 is TGTGCCAGCAGCTTACGGGGGAGGGGAGCGGACACTGAAGCTTTCTTT. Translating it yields CASSLRGRGADTEAFF.

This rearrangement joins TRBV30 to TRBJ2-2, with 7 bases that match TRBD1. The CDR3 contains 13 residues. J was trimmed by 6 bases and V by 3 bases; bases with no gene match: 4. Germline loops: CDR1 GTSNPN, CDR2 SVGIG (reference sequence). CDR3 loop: CAWRETGSGELFF. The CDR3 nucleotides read TGTGCCTGGAGAGAGACAGGGTCCGGGGAGCTGTTTTTT.

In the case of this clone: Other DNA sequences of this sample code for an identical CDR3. The CDR3: CASSQERVNTEAFF. In nucleotides, the CDR3 is TGCGCCAGCAGCCAAGAACGGGTAAACACTGAAGCTTTCTTT. The V and J genes are TRBV4-1 and TRBJ1-1, with D uncertain. This CDR3 spans 14 amino acids. Germline V CDR1 and CDR2: MGHRA, YSYEKL. With 0 bases removed from V and 2 bases from J, the gap between germline ends came to 7 bases.

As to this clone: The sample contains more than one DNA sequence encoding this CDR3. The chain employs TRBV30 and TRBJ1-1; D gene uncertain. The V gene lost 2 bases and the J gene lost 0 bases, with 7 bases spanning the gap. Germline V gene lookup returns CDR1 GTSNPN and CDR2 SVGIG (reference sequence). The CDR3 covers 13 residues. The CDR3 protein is CAWSRQMNTEAFF. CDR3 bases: TGTGCCTGGAGTAGGCAGATGAACACTGAAGCTTTCTTT.

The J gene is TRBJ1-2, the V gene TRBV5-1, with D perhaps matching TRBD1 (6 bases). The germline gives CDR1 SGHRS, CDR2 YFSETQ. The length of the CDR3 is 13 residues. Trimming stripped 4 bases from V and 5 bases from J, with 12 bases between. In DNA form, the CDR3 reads TGCGCCAGCAGCCCCCCAGGGGATTATGGCTACACCTTC. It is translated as CASSPPGDYGYTF.

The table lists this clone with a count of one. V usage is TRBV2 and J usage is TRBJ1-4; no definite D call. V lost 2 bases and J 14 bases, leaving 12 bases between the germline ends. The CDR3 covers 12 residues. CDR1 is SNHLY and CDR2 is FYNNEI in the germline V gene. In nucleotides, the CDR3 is TGTGCCAGCAGTGAATTTCGGGAGTGGCTGTTTTTT. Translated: CASSEFREWLFF.

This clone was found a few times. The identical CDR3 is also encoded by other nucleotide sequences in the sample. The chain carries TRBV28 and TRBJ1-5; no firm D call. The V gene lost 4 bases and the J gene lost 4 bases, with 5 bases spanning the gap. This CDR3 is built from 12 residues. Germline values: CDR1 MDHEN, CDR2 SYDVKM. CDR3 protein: CASSSLNQPQHF. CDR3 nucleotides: TGTGCCAGCAGTTCTCTGAATCAGCCCCAGCATTTT.

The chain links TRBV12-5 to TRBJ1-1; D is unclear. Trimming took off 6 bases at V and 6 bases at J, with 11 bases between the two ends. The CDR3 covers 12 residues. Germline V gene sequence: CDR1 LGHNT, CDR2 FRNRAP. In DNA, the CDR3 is TGTGCTAGTGGGCCGAGAGAGGCTGAAGCTTTCTTT. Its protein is CASGPREAEAFF.

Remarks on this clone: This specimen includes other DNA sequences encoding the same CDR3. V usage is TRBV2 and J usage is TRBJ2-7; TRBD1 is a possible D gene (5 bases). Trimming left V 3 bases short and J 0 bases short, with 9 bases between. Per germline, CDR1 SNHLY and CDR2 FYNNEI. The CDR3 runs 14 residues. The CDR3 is CASSDQGSSYEQYF. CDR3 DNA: TGTGCCAGCAGTGACCAGGGAAGCTCCTACGAGCAGTACTTC.